The TCR beta chain under discussion was sequenced for a study of PD-1 blockade in classical Hodgkin lymphoma. Germline V gene sequence: CDR1 LGHNA, CDR2 YNFKEQ. This CDR3 is 15 amino acids long. V shed 0 bases and J shed 10 bases, with 18 bases lying between them. General study results and limits: Unlike CD8+ TCR diversity, which did not rise significantly by C4D1, CD4+ TCR diversity did.

TCRdb's copy holds only in-frame clones and misses some; the assay was immunoSEQ multiplex PCR. The sample has roughly 52,000 clones; more than 75% are singletons. As regards this clone: Its antigen remains unidentified.

Time point here: cycle 4 day 1 (C4D1), after 5 to 7 weeks of nivolumab. Each and every patient relapsed after autologous stem cell transplantation, and patients got differing brentuximab vedotin exposure. This chain connects TRBV4-2 to TRBJ1-1, with D unresolved. Sequences were derived from peripheral blood mononuclear cells (PBMCs), sampled before the fourth cycle of nivolumab. The TCR comes from a human donor with classical Hodgkin lymphoma. This CDR3 reads CASSQDVAQIGRAFF. The CDR3 nucleotides read TGTGCCAGCAGCCAAGATGTAGCACAGATTGGGCGAGCTTTCTTT.